The 9 T cell receptor beta chains in this list originate from one sample, sequenced in a study of T-cell memory formation after mild COVID-19. TCRdb called the 5' RACE reads again in MiXCR, with one record for every CDR3 protein. The sample shows around 310,000 distinct CDR3 sequences, around 15% of them seen only once. The source material was PBMCs or a T cell subset sorted from them (not recorded which). All receptors come from a man aged 18 to 29 who had mild COVID-19 (a few samples of this study predate the infection). Cell type and time point are not known.

This clonotype turned up a few times. This sequence joins TRBV7-9 and TRBJ2-7; possible D gene TRBD1, 5 bases. Deletions cut 8 bases from V and 3 bases from J, with 11 bases between. The CDR3 extends over 12 amino acids. Germline V gene sequence: CDR1 SEHNR, CDR2 FQNEAQ (reference sequence). The DNA of the CDR3 is TGTGCCAGCGGCTACGACAGCTACGAGCAGTACGTC. It specifies CASGYDSYEQYV.

This clonotype was detected only a few times. The chain uses TRBV7-6 and TRBJ1-3; TRBD1 might be the D (6 bases). Germline CDR1 is SGHVS and CDR2 is FNYEAQ. The CDR3 is 13 amino acids. Deletions cut 5 bases from V and 4 bases from J, with 9 bases between. The CDR3 is CASSPQGGNTIYF. The CDR3 DNA is TGTGCCAGCAGCCCACAGGGAGGAAACACCATATATTTT.

This clonotype has only a few counts. The V gene is TRBV15, the J gene TRBJ2-7, with D perhaps matching TRBD1 or TRBD2 (6 bases each). CDR3 size: 15 residues. The V and J ends lost 5 bases and 2 bases respectively, with 16 bases between them. Germline CDR1 reads LNHNV; CDR2 reads YYDKDF (reference sequence). The CDR3 DNA sequence: TGTGCCACCAGCCCGGGCGTCGGGGGCGCCTACGAGCAGTACTTC. Amino acid sequence: CATSPGVGGAYEQYF.

The rearrangement uses TRBV12-3 or TRBV12-4 and TRBJ2-3, with D possibly TRBD2 on 7 matching bases. The V and J ends lost 6 bases and 4 bases respectively, with 14 bases between them. The CDR3 sequence is 14 residues long. CDR3 region: CASSQQGGADTQYF. The DNA of the CDR3 is TGTGCCAGCAGCCAACAAGGGGGGGCAGATACGCAGTATTTT.

In DNA form, the CDR3 reads TGCGCCAGCAGCTTGGGCGCGACTAGCGGGGGGGCCGTACAAGAGACCCAGTACTTC. Amino acid sequence: CASSLGATSGGAVQETQYF. This chain links TRBV5-1 with TRBJ2-5, with TRBD2 matching over 14 bases. In germline, CDR1 is SGHRS, CDR2 YFSETQ. The CDR3 contains 19 residues. The ends lost 0 bases at V and 2 bases at J; junction bases unmatched: 9.

This clonotype has a handful of counts. The chain combines TRBV7-2 with TRBJ1-2; TRBD1 matches at 10 bases. Germline V gene lookup returns CDR1 SGHTA and CDR2 FQGNSA. V dropped 3 bases and J dropped 2; count of bases not matched to a gene: 3. This CDR3 is built from 15 residues. The DNA of the CDR3 is TGTGCCAGCAGCTTGGGGACAGGGGCCAACTATGGCTACACCTTC. Translated, it gives CASSLGTGANYGYTF.

This clonotype was seen a few times. The chain has TRBV10-3 and TRBJ1-2; weak D call: TRBD1 (5 bases). Germline lookup yields CDR1 ENHRY and CDR2 SYGVKD. Deletions cut 8 bases from V and 0 bases from J, with 13 bases between. The CDR3 runs to 14 residues. The CDR3 here is CAISWDGSNYGYTF. In DNA, the CDR3 is TGTGCCATCTCCTGGGACGGATCTAACTATGGCTACACCTTC.

This clonotype has more than one count but fewer than ten. The rearrangement uses TRBV15 and TRBJ2-1; the D gene is possibly TRBD2 (6 bases). There are 16 residues in the CDR3. Trimming took 0 bases from V and 7 from J, leaving 16 bases between them. Germline V CDR1 and CDR2: LNHNV, YYDKDF (reference sequence). The CDR3 sequence: CATSRDLGGSGNEQFF. In DNA form, the CDR3 reads TGTGCCACCAGCAGAGATTTGGGGGGTTCCGGTAATGAGCAGTTCTTC.

This clonotype was seen more than once but under ten times. The rearrangement joins TRBV20-1 to TRBJ2-7; D may be TRBD1 (5 bases). The length of the CDR3 is 11 residues. Germline loops: CDR1 DFQATT, CDR2 SNEGSKA (reference sequence). The ends were cut back, 3 bases at V and 7 bases at J, with 10 bases in the middle. For the CDR3, the DNA is TGCAGTGCTAGCTCCCCAGGGGAGCAGTACGTC. Translating gives CSASSPGEQYV.